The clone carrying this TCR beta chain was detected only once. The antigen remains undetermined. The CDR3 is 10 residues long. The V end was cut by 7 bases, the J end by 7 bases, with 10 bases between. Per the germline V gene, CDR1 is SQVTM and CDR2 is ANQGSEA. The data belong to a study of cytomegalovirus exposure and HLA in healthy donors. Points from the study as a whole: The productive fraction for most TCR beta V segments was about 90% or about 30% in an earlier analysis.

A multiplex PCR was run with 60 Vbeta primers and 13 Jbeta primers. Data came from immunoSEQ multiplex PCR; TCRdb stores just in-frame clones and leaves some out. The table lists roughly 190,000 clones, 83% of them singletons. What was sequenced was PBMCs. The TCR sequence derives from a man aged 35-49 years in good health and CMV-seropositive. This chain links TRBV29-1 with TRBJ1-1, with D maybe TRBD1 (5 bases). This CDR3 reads CSGSQGEAFF. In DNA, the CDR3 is TGCAGCGGCTCTCAGGGTGAAGCTTTCTTT.